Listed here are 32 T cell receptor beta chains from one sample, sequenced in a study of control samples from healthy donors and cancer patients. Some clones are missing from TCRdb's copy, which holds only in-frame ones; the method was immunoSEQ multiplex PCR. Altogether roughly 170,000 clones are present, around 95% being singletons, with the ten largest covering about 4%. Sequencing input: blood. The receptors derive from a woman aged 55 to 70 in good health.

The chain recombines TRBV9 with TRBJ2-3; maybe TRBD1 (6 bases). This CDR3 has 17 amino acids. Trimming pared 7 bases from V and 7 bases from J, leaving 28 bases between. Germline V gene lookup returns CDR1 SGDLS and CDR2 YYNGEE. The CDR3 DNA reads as TGTGCCAGCGGGGACGGGACACGGAGTTCAGGGAGATATACGCAGTATTTT. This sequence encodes CASGDGTRSSGRYTQYF.

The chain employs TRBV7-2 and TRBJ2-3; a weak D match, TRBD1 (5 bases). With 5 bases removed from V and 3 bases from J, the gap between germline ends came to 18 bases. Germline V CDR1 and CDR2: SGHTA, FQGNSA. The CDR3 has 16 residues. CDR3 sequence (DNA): TGTGCCAGCAGCCCAGGGCAGGGTCCCGGAACAGATACGCAGTATTTT. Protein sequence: CASSPGQGPGTDTQYF.

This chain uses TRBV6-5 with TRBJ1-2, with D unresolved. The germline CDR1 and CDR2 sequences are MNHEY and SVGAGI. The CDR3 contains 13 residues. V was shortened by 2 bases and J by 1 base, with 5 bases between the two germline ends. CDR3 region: CASSYAYNYGYTF. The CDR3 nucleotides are TGTGCCAGCAGTTACGCGTATAACTATGGCTACACCTTC.

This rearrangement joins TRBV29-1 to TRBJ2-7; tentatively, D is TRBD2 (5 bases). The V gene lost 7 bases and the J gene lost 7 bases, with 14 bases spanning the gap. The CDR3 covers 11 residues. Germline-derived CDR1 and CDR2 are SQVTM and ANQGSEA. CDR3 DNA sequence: TGCAGCGCTGTACTAGTTGGAGAGCAGTACTTC. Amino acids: CSAVLVGEQYF.

The CDR3, as DNA: TGTGCCAGCAGCTTATACGGGAATGAGCAGTTCTTC. Translated, it gives CASSLYGNEQFF. J is TRBJ2-1 and V is TRBV7-2; no firm D call. V lost 2 bases to trimming and J lost 7 bases, with 6 bases between them. Germline loops: CDR1 SGHTA, CDR2 FQGNSA. This CDR3 has 12 amino acids.

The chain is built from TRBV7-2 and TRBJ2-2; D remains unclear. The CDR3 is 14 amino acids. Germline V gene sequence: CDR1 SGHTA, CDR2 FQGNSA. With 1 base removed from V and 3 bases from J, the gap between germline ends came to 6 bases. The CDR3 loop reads CASSLDGDTGELFF. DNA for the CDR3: TGTGCCAGCAGCTTAGACGGTGACACCGGGGAGCTGTTTTTT.

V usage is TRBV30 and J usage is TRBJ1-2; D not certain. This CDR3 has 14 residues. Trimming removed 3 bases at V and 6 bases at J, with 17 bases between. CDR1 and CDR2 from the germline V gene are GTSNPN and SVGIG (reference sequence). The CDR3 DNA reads TGTGCCTGGAGCTGGATTTCGGGAGCCAATGGCTACACCTTC. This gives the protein CAWSWISGANGYTF.

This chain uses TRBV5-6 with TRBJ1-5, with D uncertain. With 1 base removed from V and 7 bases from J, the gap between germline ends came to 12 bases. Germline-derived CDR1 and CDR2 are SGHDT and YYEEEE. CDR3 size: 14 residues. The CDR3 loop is CASSLTGSSQPQHF. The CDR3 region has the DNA TGTGCCAGCAGCTTGACGGGAAGCAGCCAGCCCCAGCATTTT.

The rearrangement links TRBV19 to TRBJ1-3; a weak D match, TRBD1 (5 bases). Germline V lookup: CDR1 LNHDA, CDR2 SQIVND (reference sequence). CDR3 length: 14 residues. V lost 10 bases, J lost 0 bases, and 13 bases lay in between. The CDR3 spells CATTGRGSGNTIYF. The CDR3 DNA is TGTGCCACTACGGGACGGGGCTCTGGAAACACCATATATTTT.

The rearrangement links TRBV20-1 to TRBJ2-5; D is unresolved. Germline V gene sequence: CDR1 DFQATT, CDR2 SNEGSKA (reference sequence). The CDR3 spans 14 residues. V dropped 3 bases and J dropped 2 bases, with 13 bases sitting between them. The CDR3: CSASPAGKQETQYF. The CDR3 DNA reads TGCAGTGCTAGTCCCGCAGGAAAGCAAGAGACCCAGTACTTC.

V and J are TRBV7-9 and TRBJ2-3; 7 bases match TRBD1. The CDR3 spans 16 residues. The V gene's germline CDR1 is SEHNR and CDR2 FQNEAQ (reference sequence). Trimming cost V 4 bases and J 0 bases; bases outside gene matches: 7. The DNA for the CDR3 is TGTGCCAGCAGCTCGGGACAGCAATATAGCACAGATACGCAGTATTTT. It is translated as CASSSGQQYSTDTQYF.

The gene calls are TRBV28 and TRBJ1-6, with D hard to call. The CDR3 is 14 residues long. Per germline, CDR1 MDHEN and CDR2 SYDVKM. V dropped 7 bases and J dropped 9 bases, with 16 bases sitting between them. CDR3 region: CASIFQAGSSPLHF. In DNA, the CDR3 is TGTGCCAGCATCTTTCAGGCTGGGTCTTCACCCCTCCACTTT.

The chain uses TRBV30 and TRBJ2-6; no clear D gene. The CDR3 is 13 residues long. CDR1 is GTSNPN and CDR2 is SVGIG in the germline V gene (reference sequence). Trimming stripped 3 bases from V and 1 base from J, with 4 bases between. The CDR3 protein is CAWSSSGANVLTF. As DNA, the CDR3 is TGTGCCTGGAGCTCTTCTGGGGCCAACGTCCTGACTTTC.

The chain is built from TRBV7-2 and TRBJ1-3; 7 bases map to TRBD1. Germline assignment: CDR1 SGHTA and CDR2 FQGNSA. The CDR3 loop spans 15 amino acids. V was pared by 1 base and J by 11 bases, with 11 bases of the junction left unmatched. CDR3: CASSLGSRQGVSIYF. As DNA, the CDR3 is TGTGCCAGCAGCTTAGGGAGTCGGCAGGGGGTTTCCATATATTTT.

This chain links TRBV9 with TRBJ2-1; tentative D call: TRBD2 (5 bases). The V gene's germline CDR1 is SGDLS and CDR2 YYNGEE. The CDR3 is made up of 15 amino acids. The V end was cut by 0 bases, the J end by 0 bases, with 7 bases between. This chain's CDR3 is CASSVVGSSYNEQFF. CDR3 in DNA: TGTGCCAGCAGCGTAGTGGGGAGCTCCTACAATGAGCAGTTCTTC.

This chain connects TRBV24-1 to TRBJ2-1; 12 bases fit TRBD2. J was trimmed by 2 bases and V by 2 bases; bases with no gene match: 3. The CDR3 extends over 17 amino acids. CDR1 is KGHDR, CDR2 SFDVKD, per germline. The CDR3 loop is CATSDSRLAGAYNEQFF. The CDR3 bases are TGTGCCACCAGTGATTCCAGACTAGCGGGGGCCTACAATGAGCAGTTCTTC.

CDR3 nucleotides: TGTGCCAGCAGCGAAGGAGGAGGGGGATACACTGAAGCTTTCTTT. It translates to CASSEGGGGYTEAFF. The chain employs TRBV7-8 and TRBJ1-1; possible D gene TRBD1, 6 bases. The germline V gene encodes CDR1 SGHVS and CDR2 FQNEAQ. The V and J ends lost 5 bases and 3 bases respectively, with 16 bases between them. The CDR3 has 15 amino acids.

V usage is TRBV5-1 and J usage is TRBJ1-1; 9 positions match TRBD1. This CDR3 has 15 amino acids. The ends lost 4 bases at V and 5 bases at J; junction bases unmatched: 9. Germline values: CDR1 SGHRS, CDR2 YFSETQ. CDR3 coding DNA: TGCGCCAGCAGCCCAATGACAGGGGGAGAAACTGAAGCTTTCTTT. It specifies CASSPMTGGETEAFF.

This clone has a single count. The CDR3 region is CASSPENNNYGYTF. The DNA of the CDR3 is TGTGCCAGCTCGCCCGAGAACAACAACTATGGCTACACCTTC. The chain links TRBV18 to TRBJ1-2; D gene uncertain. V was shortened by 6 bases and J by 2 bases, with 13 bases between the two germline ends. The CDR3 spans 14 residues. Germline loops: CDR1 KGHSH, CDR2 LQKENI.

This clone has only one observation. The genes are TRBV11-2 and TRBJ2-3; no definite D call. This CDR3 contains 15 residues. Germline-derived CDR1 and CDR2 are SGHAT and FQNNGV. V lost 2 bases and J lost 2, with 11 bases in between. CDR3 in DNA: TGTGCCAGCAGCTTAAGGGTTTGGGTCACAGATACGCAGTATTTT. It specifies CASSLRVWVTDTQYF.

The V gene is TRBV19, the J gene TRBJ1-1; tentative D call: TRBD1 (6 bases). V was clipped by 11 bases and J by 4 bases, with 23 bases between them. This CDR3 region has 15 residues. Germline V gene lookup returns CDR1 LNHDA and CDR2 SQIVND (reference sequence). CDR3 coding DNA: TGTGCCGGGCAAGGCTCCCCAGGGGCCGCCACTGAAGCTTTCTTT. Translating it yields CAGQGSPGAATEAFF. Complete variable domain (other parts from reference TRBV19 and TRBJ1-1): DGGITQSPKYLFRKEGQNVTLSCEQNLNHDAMYWYRQDPGQGLRLIYYSQIVNDFQKGDIAEGYSVSREKKESFPLTVTSAQKNPTAFYLCAGQGSPGAATEAFFGQGTRLTVV.

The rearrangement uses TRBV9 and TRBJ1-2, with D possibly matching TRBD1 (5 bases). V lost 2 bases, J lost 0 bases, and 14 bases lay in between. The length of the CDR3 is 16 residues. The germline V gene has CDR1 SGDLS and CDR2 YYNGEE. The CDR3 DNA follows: TGTGCCAGCAGCGTCTCGGGGCGGGGACCTAACTATGGCTACACCTTC. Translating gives CASSVSGRGPNYGYTF.

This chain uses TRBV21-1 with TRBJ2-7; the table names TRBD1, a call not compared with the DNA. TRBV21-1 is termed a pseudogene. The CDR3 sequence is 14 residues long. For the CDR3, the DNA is TGTGCCAGCAATACAGGGACAGGACCTTACGAGCAGTACTTC. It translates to CASNTGTGPYEQYF.

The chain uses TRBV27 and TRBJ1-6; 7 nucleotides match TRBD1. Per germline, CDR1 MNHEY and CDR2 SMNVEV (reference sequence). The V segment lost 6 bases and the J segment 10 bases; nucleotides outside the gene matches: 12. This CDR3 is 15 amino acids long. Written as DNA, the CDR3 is TGTGCCAGCAGCTATACGGGACAGCCCAACTCACCCCTCCACTTT. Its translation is CASSYTGQPNSPLHF.

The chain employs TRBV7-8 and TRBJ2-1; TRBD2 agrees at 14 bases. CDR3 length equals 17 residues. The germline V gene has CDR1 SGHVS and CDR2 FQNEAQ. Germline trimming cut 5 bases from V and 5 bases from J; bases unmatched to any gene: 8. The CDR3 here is CASSPIRLAGGNNEQFF. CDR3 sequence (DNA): TGTGCCAGCAGCCCGATCAGACTAGCGGGGGGGAACAATGAGCAGTTCTTC. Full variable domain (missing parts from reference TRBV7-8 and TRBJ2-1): GAGVSQSPRYKVAKRGQDVALRCDPISGHVSLFWYQQALGQGPEFLTYFQNEAQLDKSGLPSDRFFAERPEGSVSTLKIQRTQQEDSAVYLCASSPIRLAGGNNEQFFGPGTRLTVL.

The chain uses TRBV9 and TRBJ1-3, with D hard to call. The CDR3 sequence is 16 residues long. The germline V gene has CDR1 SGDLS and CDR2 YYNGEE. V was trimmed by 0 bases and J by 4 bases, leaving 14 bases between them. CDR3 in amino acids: CASSVDPETSGNTIYF. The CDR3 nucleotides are TGTGCCAGCAGCGTAGACCCGGAGACTTCAGGAAACACCATATATTTT. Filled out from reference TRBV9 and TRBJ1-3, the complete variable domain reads DSGVTQTPKHLITATGQRVTLRCSPRSGDLSVYWYQQSLDQGLQFLIQYYNGEERAKGNILERFSAQQFPDLHSELNLSSLELGDSALYFCASSVDPETSGNTIYFGEGSWLTVV.

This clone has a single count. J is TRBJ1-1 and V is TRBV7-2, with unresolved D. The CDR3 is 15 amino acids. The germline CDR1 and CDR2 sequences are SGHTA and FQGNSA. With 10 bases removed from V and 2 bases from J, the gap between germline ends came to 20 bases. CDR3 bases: TGTGCCACCGTGCTTGGATCGGCCCAAAACACTGAAGCTTTCTTT. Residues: CATVLGSAQNTEAFF.

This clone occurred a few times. Here the CDR3 reads CASSYVGDSNSPLHF. DNA of the CDR3: TGTGCCAGCAGTTACGTCGGGGATAGTAATTCACCCCTCCACTTT. V usage is TRBV6-5 and J usage is TRBJ1-6; no definite D call. The V and J ends lost 2 bases and 6 bases respectively, with 11 bases between them. The CDR3 has 15 residues. Germline CDR1 reads MNHEY; CDR2 reads SVGAGI.

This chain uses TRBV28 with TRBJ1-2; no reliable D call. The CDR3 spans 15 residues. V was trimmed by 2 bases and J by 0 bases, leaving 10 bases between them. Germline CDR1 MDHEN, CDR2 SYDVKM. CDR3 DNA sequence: TGTGCCAGCAGTTTAGGGCTACCCCCTAACTATGGCTACACCTTC. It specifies CASSLGLPPNYGYTF.

CDR3 region: CASSTRQVTNYGYTF. The CDR3 coding sequence is TGTGCCAGCAGCACAAGACAGGTGACTAACTATGGCTACACCTTC. This sequence joins TRBV9 and TRBJ1-2; TRBD1 is a possible D gene (6 bases). Germline CDR1 is SGDLS and CDR2 is YYNGEE. Trimming left V 4 bases short and J 0 bases short, with 13 bases between. The CDR3 spans 15 residues.

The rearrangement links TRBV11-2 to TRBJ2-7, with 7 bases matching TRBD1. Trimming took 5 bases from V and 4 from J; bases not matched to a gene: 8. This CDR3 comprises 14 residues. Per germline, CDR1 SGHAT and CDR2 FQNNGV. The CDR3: CASSPQGRGYEQYF. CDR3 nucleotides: TGTGCCAGCAGCCCCCAGGGCAGGGGGTACGAGCAGTACTTC.

In DNA form, the CDR3 reads TGTGCCAGCCTGGTCTCGGGGGCCAAAAACATTCAGTACTTC. As protein: CASLVSGAKNIQYF. The chain carries TRBV28 and TRBJ2-4; possibly TRBD2 for D (5 bases). Deletions cut 8 bases from V and 1 base from J, with 12 bases between. The germline CDR1 and CDR2 sequences are MDHEN and SYDVKM. The CDR3 contains 14 residues.